This is a list of T cell receptor beta chains from one sample in a study of cytomegalovirus exposure and HLA in healthy donors. Generated by immunoSEQ multiplex PCR, the TCRdb table keeps only in-frame clones and is missing some. The sample carries about 89,000 clones, 60% to 80% recorded once. Sequences were obtained from PBMCs. All receptors come from a man in his thirties or forties in good health and CMV-seronegative. Both conserved end residues are part of each CDR3. A D gene is named only where the DNA matches it firmly. The size entry is marked missing in some rows and otherwise reads once, few, many or a size class.

j_gene: TRBJ2-5; abundance: once; d_gene: NA; v_gene: TRBV10-3; CDR3nt: TGTGCCATCAGTGAGTCGGGCAGTAGGAGGGAGACCCAGTACTTC; CDR3aa: CAISESGSRRETQYF
j_gene: TRBJ2-4; abundance: NA; d_gene: TRBD2; v_gene: TRBV18; CDR3nt: TGTGCCAGCTCCGTAATGTCGGGAGGGCCCCGAGTCGTAAACATTCAGTACTTC; CDR3aa: CASSVMSGGPRVVNIQYF
j_gene: TRBJ1-3; abundance: few; d_gene: NA; v_gene: TRBV10-3; CDR3nt: TGTGCCATCAGTCCCCTTCAGGCTTTCTCTGGAAACACCATATATTTT; CDR3aa: CAISPLQAFSGNTIYF
j_gene: TRBJ2-5; abundance: NA; d_gene: TRBD2; v_gene: TRBV9; CDR3nt: TGTGCCAGCAGCGTAAGCGGGAGGGATCAAGAGACCCAGTACTTC; CDR3aa: CASSVSGRDQETQYF
j_gene: TRBJ1-5; abundance: few; d_gene: NA; v_gene: TRBV15; CDR3nt: TGTGCCACCCGACATGGAAATCAGCCCCAGCATTTT; CDR3aa: CATRHGNQPQHF
j_gene: TRBJ2-2; abundance: once; d_gene: NA; v_gene: TRBV7-9; CDR3nt: TGTGCCAGCAGCTTCCTTCGGGACACCGGGGAGCTGTTTTTT; CDR3aa: CASSFLRDTGELFF
j_gene: TRBJ1-5; abundance: NA; d_gene: NA; v_gene: TRBV10-3; CDR3nt: TGTGCCATCAGTGAGTCTGACGGCGGTCAGCCCCAGCATTTT; CDR3aa: CAISESDGGQPQHF
j_gene: TRBJ1-2; abundance: NA; d_gene: TRBD1; v_gene: TRBV28; CDR3nt: TGTGCCAGCAGTTTATTACGAGGGGGCCGTAACTATGGCTACACCTTC; CDR3aa: CASSLLRGGRNYGYTF
j_gene: TRBJ2-2; abundance: NA; d_gene: NA; v_gene: TRBV5-1; CDR3nt: TGCGCCAGCAGCACCGGACTCACGAGGACCGGGGGGCTGTTTTTT; CDR3aa: CASSTGLTRTGGLFF
j_gene: TRBJ2-7; abundance: NA; d_gene: TRBD2; v_gene: TRBV18; CDR3nt: TGTGCCAGCTCACAGAGCGGGATAAGCTCCTACGAGCAGTACTTC; CDR3aa: CASSQSGISSYEQYF
j_gene: TRBJ2-1; abundance: NA; d_gene: NA; v_gene: TRBV27; CDR3nt: TGTGCCAGCAGTTTACGTAATGAGCAGTTCTTC; CDR3aa: CASSLRNEQFF
j_gene: TRBJ2-3; abundance: NA; d_gene: TRBD2; v_gene: TRBV2; CDR3nt: TGTGCCAGCAGCGGACTAGCGGGAAGGGCAGATACGCAGTATTTT; CDR3aa: CASSGLAGRADTQYF
j_gene: TRBJ1-1; abundance: NA; d_gene: TRBD1; v_gene: TRBV19; CDR3nt: TGTGCCAGTAGTATAGGGCGACAGGGGTTAGGCACTGAAGCTTTCTTT; CDR3aa: CASSIGRQGLGTEAFF
j_gene: TRBJ1-1; abundance: NA; d_gene: NA; v_gene: TRBV5-1; CDR3nt: TGCGCCAGCAGCTTGGTTTGGGGCATGAACACTGAAGCTTTCTTT; CDR3aa: CASSLVWGMNTEAFF
j_gene: TRBJ2-7; abundance: NA; d_gene: TRBD1; v_gene: TRBV5-1; CDR3nt: TGCGCCAGCAGCTTGGCCGTCAGGGGGCCCTACGAGCAGTACTTC; CDR3aa: CASSLAVRGPYEQYF
j_gene: TRBJ1-4; abundance: NA; d_gene: NA; v_gene: TRBV11-2; CDR3nt: TGTGCCAGCAGCGAACGAACCGCGACTAATGAAAAACTGTTTTTT; CDR3aa: CASSERTATNEKLFF
j_gene: TRBJ1-1; abundance: NA; d_gene: TRBD1; v_gene: TRBV5-4; CDR3nt: TGTGCCAGCAGCTTGGGGGGGACAGGTGAAGCTTTCTTT; CDR3aa: CASSLGGTGEAFF
j_gene: TRBJ2-1; abundance: NA; d_gene: TRBD1; v_gene: TRBV7-7; CDR3nt: TGTGCCAGCAGCACGGGACAGCACAATGAGCAGTTCTTC; CDR3aa: CASSTGQHNEQFF
j_gene: TRBJ2-5; abundance: NA; d_gene: TRBD2; v_gene: TRBV7-2; CDR3nt: TGTGCCAGCAGCAATACCGGGACTAGTGTTGAGACCCAGTACTTC; CDR3aa: CASSNTGTSVETQYF
j_gene: TRBJ2-1; abundance: NA; d_gene: TRBD1; v_gene: TRBV7-6; CDR3nt: TGTGCCAGCAGCTCGCGGACAGGGGTTTACAATGAGCAGTTCTTC; CDR3aa: CASSSRTGVYNEQFF
j_gene: TRBJ2-7; abundance: few; d_gene: NA; v_gene: TRBV6-1; CDR3nt: TGTGCCAGCAAGACTCCTTCCTACGAGCAGTACTTC; CDR3aa: CASKTPSYEQYF
j_gene: TRBJ1-6; abundance: NA; d_gene: NA; v_gene: TRBV30; CDR3nt: TGTGCCTGGAGGGCCTCGGGGCAGGGACTTTTCCCCCTCCACTTT; CDR3aa: CAWRASGQGLFPLHF
j_gene: TRBJ2-5; abundance: NA; d_gene: TRBD2; v_gene: TRBV4-2; CDR3nt: TGTGCCAGCAGCCCCTTTAGCGGGAGGCCCACTCAAGAGACCCAGTACTTC; CDR3aa: CASSPFSGRPTQETQYF
j_gene: TRBJ1-5; abundance: NA; d_gene: TRBD1; v_gene: TRBV28; CDR3nt: TGTGCCAGCAGTTTGGCTGACAGGGTCGATCAGCCCCAGCATTTT; CDR3aa: CASSLADRVDQPQHF
j_gene: TRBJ2-3; abundance: NA; d_gene: NA; v_gene: TRBV7-9; CDR3nt: TGTGCCAGCAGCTCCCTAGCCGAGGGAGATACGCAGTATTTT; CDR3aa: CASSSLAEGDTQYF
j_gene: TRBJ2-7; abundance: NA; d_gene: NA; v_gene: TRBV12-2; CDR3nt: TGTGCAAGTCGCTCCCAGGGGGGAAACTACGAGCAGTACTTC; CDR3aa: CASRSQGGNYEQYF
j_gene: TRBJ1-2; abundance: NA; d_gene: NA; v_gene: TRBV27; CDR3nt: TGTGCCAGCAGTTGGAGGGAAAACTATGGCTACACCTTC; CDR3aa: CASSWRENYGYTF
j_gene: TRBJ2-6; abundance: NA; d_gene: NA; v_gene: TRBV4-2; CDR3nt: TGTGCCAGCAGCCAAGGAGACAGTGTCTCTGGGGCCAACGTCCTGACTTTC; CDR3aa: CASSQGDSVSGANVLTF
j_gene: TRBJ2-7; abundance: few; d_gene: NA; v_gene: TRBV7-2; CDR3nt: TGTGCCAGCAGCTTACCGGGACTGGGGGAGCAGTACTTC; CDR3aa: CASSLPGLGEQYF
j_gene: TRBJ2-5; abundance: NA; d_gene: TRBD1; v_gene: TRBV19; CDR3nt: TGTGCCAGTAGCCGGGGACAGTACCAAGAGACCCAGTACTTC; CDR3aa: CASSRGQYQETQYF
j_gene: TRBJ1-4; abundance: NA; d_gene: TRBD1; v_gene: TRBV7-2; CDR3nt: TGTGCCAGCAGCTCACAGGGAGTGGGACAGGGGAATGAAAAACTGTTTTTT; CDR3aa: CASSSQGVGQGNEKLFF